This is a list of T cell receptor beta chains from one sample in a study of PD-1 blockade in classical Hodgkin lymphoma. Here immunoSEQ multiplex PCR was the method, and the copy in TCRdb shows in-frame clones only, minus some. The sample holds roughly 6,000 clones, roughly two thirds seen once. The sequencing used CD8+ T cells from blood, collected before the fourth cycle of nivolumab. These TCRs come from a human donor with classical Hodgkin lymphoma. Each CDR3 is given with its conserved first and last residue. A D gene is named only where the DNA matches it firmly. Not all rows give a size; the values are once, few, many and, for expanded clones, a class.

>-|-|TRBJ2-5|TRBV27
CASSRFGGETQYF
TGTGCCAGCTCCCGATTCGGGGGAGAGACCCAGTACTTC
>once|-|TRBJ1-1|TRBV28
CASSVGYTEAFF
TGTGCCAGCAGTGTGGGGTACACTGAAGCTTTCTTT
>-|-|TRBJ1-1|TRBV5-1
CASSLSGVNTEAFF
TGCGCCAGCAGCTTATCGGGGGTGAACACTGAAGCTTTCTTT
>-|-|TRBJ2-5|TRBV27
CASGKKETQYF
TGTGCCAGCGGGAAAAAAGAGACCCAGTACTTC
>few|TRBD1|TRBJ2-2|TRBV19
CASSRRTGKAGELFF
TGTGCCAGTAGTAGGCGGACAGGGAAGGCCGGGGAGCTGTTTTTT
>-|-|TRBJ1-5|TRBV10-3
CAIQEKGNQPQHF
TGTGCCATCCAAGAGAAGGGCAATCAGCCCCAGCATTTT
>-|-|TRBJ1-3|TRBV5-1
CASSSRGAGNTIYF
TGCGCCAGCAGCTCCCGCGGTGCTGGAAACACCATATATTTT
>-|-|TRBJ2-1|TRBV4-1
CASSQERRGPNYNEQFF
TGCGCCAGCAGCCAAGAAAGACGGGGACCGAACTACAATGAGCAGTTCTTC
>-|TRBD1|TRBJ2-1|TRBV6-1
CASRPPDRRYNEQFF
TGTGCCAGCAGACCCCCGGACAGGAGATACAATGAGCAGTTCTTC
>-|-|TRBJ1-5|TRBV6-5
CASSYSRGNQPQHF
TGTGCCAGCAGTTACTCGAGGGGCAATCAGCCCCAGCATTTT
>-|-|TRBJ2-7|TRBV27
CASSHGPRGQYF
TGTGCCAGCAGTCACGGGCCGAGAGGGCAGTACTTC
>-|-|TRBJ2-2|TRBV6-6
CASSYRDTGELFF
TGTGCCAGCAGTTACAGGGACACCGGGGAGCTGTTTTTT
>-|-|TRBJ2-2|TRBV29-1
CSVEGDQAVTGELFF
TGCAGCGTTGAAGGGGACCAGGCCGTCACCGGGGAGCTGTTTTTT
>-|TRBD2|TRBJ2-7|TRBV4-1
CASSQGLFREQYF
TGCGCCAGCAGCCAGGGACTATTCCGCGAGCAGTACTTC
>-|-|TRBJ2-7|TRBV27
CASSHGPRSSYEQYF
TGTGCCAGCAGTCACGGGCCGAGAAGCTCCTACGAGCAGTACTTC
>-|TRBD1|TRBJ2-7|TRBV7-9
CASNQIGGTGGLYEQYF
TGTGCCAGCAATCAAATTGGGGGGACAGGGGGCTTGTACGAGCAGTACTTC
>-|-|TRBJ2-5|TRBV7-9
CASSLLSLEETQYF
TGTGCCAGCAGCTTACTCAGCCTAGAGGAGACCCAGTACTTC
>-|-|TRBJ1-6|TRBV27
CASLLTGFGSPLHF
TGTGCCAGCCTCCTGACAGGTTTTGGTTCACCCCTCCACTTT
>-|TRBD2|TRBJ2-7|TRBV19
CASSIGPSGLYEQYF
TGTGCCAGTAGTATAGGACCTAGCGGCCTCTACGAGCAGTACTTC
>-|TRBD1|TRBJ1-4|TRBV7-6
CASSRVQGGEEKLFF
TGTGCCAGCAGCCGTGTACAGGGGGGGGAAGAAAAACTGTTTTTT
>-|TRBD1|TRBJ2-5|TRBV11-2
CASSFFTGGGGETQYF
TGTGCCAGCAGCTTCTTTACAGGGGGCGGTGGGGAGACCCAGTACTTC
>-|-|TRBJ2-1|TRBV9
CASSVESSKYNEQFF
TGTGCCAGCAGCGTAGAGAGTTCTAAGTACAATGAGCAGTTCTTC
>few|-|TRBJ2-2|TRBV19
CASSIDGTQNTGELFF
TGTGCCAGTAGTATAGACGGGACGCAGAACACCGGGGAGCTGTTTTTT
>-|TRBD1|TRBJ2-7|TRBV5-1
CASSPSPNRGSYEQYF
TGCGCCAGCAGCCCATCCCCTAACAGGGGCTCCTACGAGCAGTACTTC
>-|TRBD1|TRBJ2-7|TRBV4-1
CASSHGQGEGYEQYF
TGCGCCAGCAGCCATGGACAGGGCGAAGGCTACGAGCAGTACTTC
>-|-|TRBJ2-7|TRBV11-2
CASSLNYEQYF
TGTGCCAGCAGCCTTAACTACGAGCAGTACTTC
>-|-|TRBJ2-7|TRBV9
CASSVEPGTSGEQYF
TGTGCCAGCAGCGTAGAACCGGGTACCTCCGGCGAGCAGTACTTC
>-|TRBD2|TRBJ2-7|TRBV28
CASSLRVFYRTSDSYEQYF
TGTGCCAGCAGTTTACGCGTTTTTTACAGGACTAGCGACTCCTACGAGCAGTACTTC
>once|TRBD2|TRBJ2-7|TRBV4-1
CASSPGVGEGYEQYF
TGTGCCAGCAGCCCGGGGGTAGGGGAGGGCTACGAGCAGTACTTC
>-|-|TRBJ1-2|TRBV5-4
CASKGWEFPPYGYTF
TGTGCCAGCAAGGGGTGGGAATTCCCTCCCTATGGCTACACCTTC
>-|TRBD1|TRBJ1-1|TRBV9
CASGMGTGGNTEAFF
TGTGCCAGCGGTATGGGGACAGGGGGGAACACTGAAGCTTTCTTT
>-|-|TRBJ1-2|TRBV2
CASMARNYGYTF
TGTGCCAGCATGGCGAGGAACTATGGCTACACCTTC
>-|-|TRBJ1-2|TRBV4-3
CASSQYSGNYGYTF
TGCGCCAGCAGCCAATACTCAGGGAACTATGGCTACACCTTC
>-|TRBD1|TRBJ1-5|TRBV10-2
CASRDRGNQPQHF
TGCGCCAGCAGGGACAGGGGGAATCAGCCCCAGCATTTT
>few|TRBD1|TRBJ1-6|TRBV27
CASSLYQGANSPLHF
TGTGCCAGCAGTTTATACCAGGGGGCTAATTCACCCCTCCACTTT
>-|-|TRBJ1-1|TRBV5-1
CASSLEGVDASEAFF
TGCGCCAGCAGCTTGGAGGGGGTAGATGCGTCTGAAGCTTTCTTT
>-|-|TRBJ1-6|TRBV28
CASSEVGRNSPLHF
TGTGCCAGCAGTGAGGTAGGGAGGAATTCACCCCTCCACTTT
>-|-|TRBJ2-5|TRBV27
CASGVKETQYF
TGTGCCAGCGGGGTAAAAGAGACCCAGTACTTC